This paragraph covers one TCR beta chain sequence. Using immunoSEQ multiplex PCR, the repertoire was profiled, and TCRdb retains in-frame clones only, with some absent. The sample consists of fewer than 200,000 clones, approximately 85% of them appearing once. This specimen comes from a study of blood T cell repertoires in COVID-19. The source is a woman between 55 and 75 years old with acute or convalescent COVID-19. The sample taken for sequencing was peripheral blood.

DNA for the CDR3: TGTGCCAGCAGCTTAGAAGGAGCGGGGTTAGAGACCCAGTACTTC. The encoded protein is CASSLEGAGLETQYF. The chain has TRBV7-9 and TRBJ2-5; TRBD2 matches 7 bases. Germline CDR1 SEHNR, CDR2 FQNEAQ (reference sequence). The CDR3 is 15 amino acids. V was pared by 1 base and J by 4 bases, with 6 bases of the junction left unmatched.